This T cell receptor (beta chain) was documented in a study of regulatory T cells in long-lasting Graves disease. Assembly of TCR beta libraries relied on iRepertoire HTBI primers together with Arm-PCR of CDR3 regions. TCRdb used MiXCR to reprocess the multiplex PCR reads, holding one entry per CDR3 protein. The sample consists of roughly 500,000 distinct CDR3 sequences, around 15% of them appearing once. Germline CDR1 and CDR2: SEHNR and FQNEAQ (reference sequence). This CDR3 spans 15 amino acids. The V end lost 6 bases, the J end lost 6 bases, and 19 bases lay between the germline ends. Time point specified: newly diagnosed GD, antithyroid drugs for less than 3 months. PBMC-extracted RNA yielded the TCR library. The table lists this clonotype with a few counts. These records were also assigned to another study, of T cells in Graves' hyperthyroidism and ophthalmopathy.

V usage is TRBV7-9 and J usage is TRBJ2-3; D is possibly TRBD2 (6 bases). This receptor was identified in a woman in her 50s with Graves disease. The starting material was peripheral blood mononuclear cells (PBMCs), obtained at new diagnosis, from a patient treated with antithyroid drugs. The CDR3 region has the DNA TGTGCCAGCAGGGGGCGGGAATCTGTTCTCGATACGCAGTATTTT. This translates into CASRGRESVLDTQYF.